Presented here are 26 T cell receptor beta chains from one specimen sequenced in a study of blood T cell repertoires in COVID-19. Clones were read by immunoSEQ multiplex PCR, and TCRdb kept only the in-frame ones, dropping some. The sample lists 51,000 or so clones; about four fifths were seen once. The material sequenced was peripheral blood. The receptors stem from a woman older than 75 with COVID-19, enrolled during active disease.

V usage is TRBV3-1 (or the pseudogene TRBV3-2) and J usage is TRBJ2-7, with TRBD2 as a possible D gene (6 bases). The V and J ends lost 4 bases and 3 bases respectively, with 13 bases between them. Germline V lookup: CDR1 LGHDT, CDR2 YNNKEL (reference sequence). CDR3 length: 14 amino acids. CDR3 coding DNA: TGTGCCAGCAGCCGGGGCGGGGACCTCTACGAGCAGTACTTC. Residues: CASSRGGDLYEQYF.

CDR3 protein: CSAQDREARQYF. In DNA form, the CDR3 reads TGCAGCGCCCAGGACAGAGAGGCTCGGCAGTACTTC. The chain links TRBV29-1 to TRBJ2-7; tentatively, D is TRBD1 (6 bases). The CDR3 runs to 12 residues. V was trimmed by 7 bases and J by 9 bases, leaving 19 bases between them. Germline loops: CDR1 SQVTM, CDR2 ANQGSEA.

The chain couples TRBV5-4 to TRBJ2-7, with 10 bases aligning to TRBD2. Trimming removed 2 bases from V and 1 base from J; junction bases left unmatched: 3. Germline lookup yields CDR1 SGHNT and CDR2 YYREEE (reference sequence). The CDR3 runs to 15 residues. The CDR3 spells CASSFGLAESYEQYF. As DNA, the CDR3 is TGTGCCAGCAGCTTCGGACTAGCGGAATCCTACGAGCAGTACTTC.

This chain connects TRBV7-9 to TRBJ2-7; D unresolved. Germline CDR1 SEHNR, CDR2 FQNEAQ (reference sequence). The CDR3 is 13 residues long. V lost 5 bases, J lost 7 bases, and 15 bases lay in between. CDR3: CASSPPASGEQYF. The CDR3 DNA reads TGTGCCAGCAGCCCCCCCGCGAGTGGTGAGCAGTACTTC.

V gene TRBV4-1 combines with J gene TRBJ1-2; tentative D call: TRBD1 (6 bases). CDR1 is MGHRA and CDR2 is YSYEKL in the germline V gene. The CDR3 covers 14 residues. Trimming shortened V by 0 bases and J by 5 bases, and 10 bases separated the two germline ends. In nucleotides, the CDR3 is TGCGCCAGCAGCCAAGATCGGACAGATTATGGCTACACCTTC. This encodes CASSQDRTDYGYTF.

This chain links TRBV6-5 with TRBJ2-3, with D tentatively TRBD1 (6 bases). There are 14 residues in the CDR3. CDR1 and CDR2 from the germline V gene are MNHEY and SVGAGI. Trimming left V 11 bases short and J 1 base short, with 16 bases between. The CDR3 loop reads CAVRPGARTDTQYF. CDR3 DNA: TGTGCCGTTCGACCAGGGGCGCGCACAGATACGCAGTATTTT.

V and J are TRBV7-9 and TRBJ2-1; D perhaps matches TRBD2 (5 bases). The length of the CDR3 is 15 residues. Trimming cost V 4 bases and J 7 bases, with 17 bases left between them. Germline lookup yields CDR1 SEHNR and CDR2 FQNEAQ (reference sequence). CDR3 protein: CASSSTAGLPNEQFF. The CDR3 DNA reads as TGTGCCAGCAGCTCGACGGCAGGACTTCCAAATGAGCAGTTCTTC.

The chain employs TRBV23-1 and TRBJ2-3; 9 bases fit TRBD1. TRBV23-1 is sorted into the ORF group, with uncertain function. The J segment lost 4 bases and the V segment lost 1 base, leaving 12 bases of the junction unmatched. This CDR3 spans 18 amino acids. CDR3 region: CASSQWGDRAQRADTQYF. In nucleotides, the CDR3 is TGCGCCAGCAGTCAATGGGGGGACAGGGCGCAGCGGGCAGATACGCAGTATTTT.

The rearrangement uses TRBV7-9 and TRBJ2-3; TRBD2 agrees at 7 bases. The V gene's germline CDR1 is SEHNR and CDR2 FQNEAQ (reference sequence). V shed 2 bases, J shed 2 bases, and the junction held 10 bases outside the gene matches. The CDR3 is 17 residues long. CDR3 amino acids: CASSLWASGGATDTQYF. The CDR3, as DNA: TGTGCCAGCAGCTTATGGGCTAGCGGAGGGGCCACAGATACGCAGTATTTT.

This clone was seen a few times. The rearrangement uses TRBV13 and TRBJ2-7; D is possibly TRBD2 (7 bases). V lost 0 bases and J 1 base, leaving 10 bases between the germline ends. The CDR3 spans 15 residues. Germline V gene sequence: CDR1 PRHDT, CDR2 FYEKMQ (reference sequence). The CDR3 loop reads CASSLGGGLSYEQYF. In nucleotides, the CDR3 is TGTGCCAGCAGCTTAGGCGGGGGGCTATCCTACGAGCAGTACTTC.

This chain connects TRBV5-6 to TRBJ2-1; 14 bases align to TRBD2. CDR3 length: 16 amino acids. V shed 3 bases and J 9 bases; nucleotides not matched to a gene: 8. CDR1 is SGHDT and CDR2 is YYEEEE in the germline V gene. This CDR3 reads CASSSGLAGDPVEQFF. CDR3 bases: TGTGCCAGCAGCTCGGGACTAGCGGGAGATCCAGTTGAGCAGTTCTTC. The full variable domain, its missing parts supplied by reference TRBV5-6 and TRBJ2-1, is DAGVTQSPTHLIKTRGQQVTLRCSPKSGHDTVSWYQQALGQGPQFIFQYYEEEERQRGNFPDRFSGHQFPNYSSELNVNALLLGDSALYLCASSSGLAGDPVEQFFGPGTRLTVL.

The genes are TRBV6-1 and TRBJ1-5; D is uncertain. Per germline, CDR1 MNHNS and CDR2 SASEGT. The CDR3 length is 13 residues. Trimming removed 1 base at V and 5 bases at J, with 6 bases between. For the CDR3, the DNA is TGTGCCAGCAGTGAAGTCGGGGATCAGCCCCAGCATTTT. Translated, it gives CASSEVGDQPQHF.

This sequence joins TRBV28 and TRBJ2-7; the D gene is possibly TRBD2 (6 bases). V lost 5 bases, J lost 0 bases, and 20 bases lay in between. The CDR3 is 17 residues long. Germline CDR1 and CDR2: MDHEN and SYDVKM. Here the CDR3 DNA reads TGTGCCAGCAGTCTCCACTGGACTAAGCGGGCCTCCTACGAGCAGTACTTC. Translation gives CASSLHWTKRASYEQYF.

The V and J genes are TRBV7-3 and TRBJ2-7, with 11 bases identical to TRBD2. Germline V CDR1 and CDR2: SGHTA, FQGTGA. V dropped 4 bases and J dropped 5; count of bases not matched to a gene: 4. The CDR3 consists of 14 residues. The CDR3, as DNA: TGTGCCAGCAGCTCAGGGACTAGCGGAGACGAGCAGTACTTC. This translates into CASSSGTSGDEQYF.

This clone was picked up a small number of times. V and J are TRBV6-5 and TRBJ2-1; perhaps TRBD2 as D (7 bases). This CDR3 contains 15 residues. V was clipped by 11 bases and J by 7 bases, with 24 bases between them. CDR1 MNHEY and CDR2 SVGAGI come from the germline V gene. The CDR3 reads CASLSPRGAGNEQFF. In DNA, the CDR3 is TGTGCCTCACTCTCCCCTCGGGGGGCGGGAAATGAGCAGTTCTTC.

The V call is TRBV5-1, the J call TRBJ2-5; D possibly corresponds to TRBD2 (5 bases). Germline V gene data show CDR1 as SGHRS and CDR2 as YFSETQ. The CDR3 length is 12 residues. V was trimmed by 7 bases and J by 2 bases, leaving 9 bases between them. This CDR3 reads CASGELQETQYF. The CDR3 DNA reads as TGCGCCAGCGGGGAGCTGCAAGAGACCCAGTACTTC.

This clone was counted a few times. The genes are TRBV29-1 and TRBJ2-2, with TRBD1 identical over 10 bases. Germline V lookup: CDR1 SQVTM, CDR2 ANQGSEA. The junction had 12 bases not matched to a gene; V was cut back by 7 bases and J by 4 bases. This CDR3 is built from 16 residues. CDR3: CSGRRDRGLGTGELFF. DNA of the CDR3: TGCAGCGGCCGCCGGGACAGGGGCTTAGGCACCGGGGAGCTGTTTTTT.

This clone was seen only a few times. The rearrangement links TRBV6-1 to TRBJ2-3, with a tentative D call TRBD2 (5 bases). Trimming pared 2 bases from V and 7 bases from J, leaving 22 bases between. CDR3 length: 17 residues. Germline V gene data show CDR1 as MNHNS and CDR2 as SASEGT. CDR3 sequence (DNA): TGTGCCAGCAGTGAAAATTTATACCGGAGGCCCGCCCATACGCAGTATTTT. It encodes CASSENLYRRPAHTQYF.

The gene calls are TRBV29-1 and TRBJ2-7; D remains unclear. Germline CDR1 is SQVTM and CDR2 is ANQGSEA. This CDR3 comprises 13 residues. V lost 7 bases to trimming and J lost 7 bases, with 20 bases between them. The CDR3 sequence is CSAGPTYSGEQYF. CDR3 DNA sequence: TGCAGCGCGGGCCCTACGTATTCCGGTGAGCAGTACTTC.

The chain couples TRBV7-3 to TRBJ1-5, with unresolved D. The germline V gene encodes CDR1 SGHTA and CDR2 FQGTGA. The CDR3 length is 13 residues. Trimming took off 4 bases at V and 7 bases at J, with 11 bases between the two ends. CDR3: CASSSFHGQPQHF. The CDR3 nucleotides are TGTGCCAGCAGCTCATTTCACGGGCAGCCCCAGCATTTT.

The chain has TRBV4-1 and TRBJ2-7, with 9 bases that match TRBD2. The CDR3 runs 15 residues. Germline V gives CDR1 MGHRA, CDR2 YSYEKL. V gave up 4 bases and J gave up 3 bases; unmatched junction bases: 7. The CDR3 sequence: CASSLRLAENYEQYF. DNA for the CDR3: TGCGCCAGCAGCCTACGACTAGCGGAAAACTACGAGCAGTACTTC.

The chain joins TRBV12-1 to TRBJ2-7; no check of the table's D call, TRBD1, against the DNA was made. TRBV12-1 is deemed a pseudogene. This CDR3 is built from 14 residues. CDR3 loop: CASSFLTGNYEQYF. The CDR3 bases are TGTGCCAGCAGCTTTTTAACAGGGAACTACGAGCAGTACTTC.

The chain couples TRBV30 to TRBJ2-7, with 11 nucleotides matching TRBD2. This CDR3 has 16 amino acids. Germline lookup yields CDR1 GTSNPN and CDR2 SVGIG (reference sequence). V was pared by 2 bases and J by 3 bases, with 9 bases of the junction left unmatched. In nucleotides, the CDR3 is TGTGCCTGGAGTCTCTTCCTAGCGGGAGGTGTCTACGAGCAGTACTTC. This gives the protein CAWSLFLAGGVYEQYF. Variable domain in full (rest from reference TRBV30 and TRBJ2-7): SQTIHQWPATLVQPVGSPLSLECTVEGTSNPNLYWYRQAAGRGLQLLFYSVGIGQISSEVPQNLSASRPQDRQFILSSKKLLLSDSGFYLCAWSLFLAGGVYEQYFGPGTRLTVT.

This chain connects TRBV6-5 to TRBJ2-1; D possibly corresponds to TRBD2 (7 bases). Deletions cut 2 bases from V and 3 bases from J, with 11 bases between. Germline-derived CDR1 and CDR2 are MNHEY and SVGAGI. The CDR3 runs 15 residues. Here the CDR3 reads CASSYRGASYNEQFF. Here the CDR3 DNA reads TGTGCCAGCAGTTACCGGGGGGCCAGCTACAATGAGCAGTTCTTC.

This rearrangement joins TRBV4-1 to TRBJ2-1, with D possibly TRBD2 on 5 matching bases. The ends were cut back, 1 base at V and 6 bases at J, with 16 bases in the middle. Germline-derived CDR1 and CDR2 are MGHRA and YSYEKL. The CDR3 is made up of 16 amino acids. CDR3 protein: CASSQVIGGWGNEQFF. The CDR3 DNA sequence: TGCGCCAGCAGCCAAGTCATAGGAGGATGGGGCAATGAGCAGTTCTTC.

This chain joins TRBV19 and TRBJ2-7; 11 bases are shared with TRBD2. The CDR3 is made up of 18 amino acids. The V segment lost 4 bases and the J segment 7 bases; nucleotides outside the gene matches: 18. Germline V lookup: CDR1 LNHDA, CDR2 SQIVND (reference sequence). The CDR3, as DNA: TGTGCCAGTAGTACCCCCTCCACGGGACTAGCGGACCCATGGGAGCAGTACTTC. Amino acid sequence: CASSTPSTGLADPWEQYF. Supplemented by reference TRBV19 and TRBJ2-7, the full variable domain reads DGGITQSPKYLFRKEGQNVTLSCEQNLNHDAMYWYRQDPGQGLRLIYYSQIVNDFQKGDIAEGYSVSREKKESFPLTVTSAQKNPTAFYLCASSTPSTGLADPWEQYFGPGTRLTVT.